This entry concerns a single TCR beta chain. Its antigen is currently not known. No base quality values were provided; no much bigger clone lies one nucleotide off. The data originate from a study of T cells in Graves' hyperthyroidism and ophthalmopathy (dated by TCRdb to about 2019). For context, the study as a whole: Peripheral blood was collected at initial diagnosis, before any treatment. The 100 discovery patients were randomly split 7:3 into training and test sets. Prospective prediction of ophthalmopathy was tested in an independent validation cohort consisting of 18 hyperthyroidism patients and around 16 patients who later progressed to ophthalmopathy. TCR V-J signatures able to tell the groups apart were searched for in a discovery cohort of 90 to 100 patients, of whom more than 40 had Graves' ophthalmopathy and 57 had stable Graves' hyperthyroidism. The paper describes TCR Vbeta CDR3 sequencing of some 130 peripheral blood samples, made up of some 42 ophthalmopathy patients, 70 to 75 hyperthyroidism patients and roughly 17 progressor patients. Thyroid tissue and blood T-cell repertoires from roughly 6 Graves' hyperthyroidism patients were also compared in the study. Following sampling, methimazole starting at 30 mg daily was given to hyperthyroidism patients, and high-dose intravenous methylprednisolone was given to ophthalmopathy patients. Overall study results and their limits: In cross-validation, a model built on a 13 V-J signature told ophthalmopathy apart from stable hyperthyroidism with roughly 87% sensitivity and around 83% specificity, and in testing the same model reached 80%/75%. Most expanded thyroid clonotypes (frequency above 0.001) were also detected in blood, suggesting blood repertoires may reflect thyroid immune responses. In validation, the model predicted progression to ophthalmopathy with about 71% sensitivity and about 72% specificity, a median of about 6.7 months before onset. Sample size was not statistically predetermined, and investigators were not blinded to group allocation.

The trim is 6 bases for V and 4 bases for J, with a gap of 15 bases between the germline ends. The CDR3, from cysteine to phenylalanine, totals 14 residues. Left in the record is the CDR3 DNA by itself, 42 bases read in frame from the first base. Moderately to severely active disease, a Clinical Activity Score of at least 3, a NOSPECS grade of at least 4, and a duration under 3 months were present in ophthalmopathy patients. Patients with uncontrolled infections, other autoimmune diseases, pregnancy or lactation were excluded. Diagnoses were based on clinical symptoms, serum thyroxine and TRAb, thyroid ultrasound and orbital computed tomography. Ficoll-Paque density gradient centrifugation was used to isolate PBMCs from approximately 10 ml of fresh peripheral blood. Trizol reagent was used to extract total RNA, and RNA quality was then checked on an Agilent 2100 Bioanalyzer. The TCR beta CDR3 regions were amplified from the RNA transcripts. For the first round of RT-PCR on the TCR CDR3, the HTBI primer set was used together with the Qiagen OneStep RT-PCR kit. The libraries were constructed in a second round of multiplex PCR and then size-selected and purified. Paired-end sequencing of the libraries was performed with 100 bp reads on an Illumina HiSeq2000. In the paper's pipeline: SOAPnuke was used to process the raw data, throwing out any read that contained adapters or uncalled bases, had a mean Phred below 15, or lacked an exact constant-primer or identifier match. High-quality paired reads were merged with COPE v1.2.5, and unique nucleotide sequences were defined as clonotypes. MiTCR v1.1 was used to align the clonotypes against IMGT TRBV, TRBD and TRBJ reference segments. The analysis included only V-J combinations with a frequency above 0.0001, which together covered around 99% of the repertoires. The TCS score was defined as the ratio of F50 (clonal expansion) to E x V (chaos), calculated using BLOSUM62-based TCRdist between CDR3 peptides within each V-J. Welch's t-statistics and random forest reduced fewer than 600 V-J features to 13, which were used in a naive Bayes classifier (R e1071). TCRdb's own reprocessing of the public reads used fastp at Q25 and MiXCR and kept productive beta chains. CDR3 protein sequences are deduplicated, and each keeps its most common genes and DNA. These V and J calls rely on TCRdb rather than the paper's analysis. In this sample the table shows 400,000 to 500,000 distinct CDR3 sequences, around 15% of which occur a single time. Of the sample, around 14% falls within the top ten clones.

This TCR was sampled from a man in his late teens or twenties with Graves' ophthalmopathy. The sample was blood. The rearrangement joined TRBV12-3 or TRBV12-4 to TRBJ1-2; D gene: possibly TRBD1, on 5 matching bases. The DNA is TGTGCCAGCAGGGGGTGGGGGATAATCTATGGCTACACCTTC. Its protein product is CASRGWGIIYGYTF.